The rows below give T cell receptor beta chains drawn from one sample of a study of radiotherapy plus CTLA-4 blockade in lung cancer. Clones were read by immunoSEQ multiplex PCR, and TCRdb kept only the in-frame ones, dropping some. The top ten hold 4% to 5% of the sample, which has about 72,000 clones, around 81% seen once. This sample comprised peripheral blood, obtained from a patient treated with radiotherapy plus ipilimumab. Receptors originate from a human donor with non-small cell lung cancer who had a partial response to radiotherapy plus ipilimumab. Each CDR3 is given with its conserved first and last residue. A D gene is named only where the DNA matches it firmly. Clone size appears in some rows only: once, few, many, or a class for an expanded clone.

TRBJ2-1,TRBV5-5,TRBD2,once,TGTGCCAGCAGCTTAGCTAGCGGGAGCCCCTACAATGAGCAGTTCTTC,CASSLASGSPYNEQFF
TRBJ1-1,TRBV29-1,TRBD1,-,TGCAGCGTTCCCCCTAGGACAGGGGGCTTGTTCACTGGAGCTTTCTTT,CSVPPRTGGLFTGAFF
TRBJ2-7,TRBV6-6,-,-,TGTGCCAGCAGCCTGGGGCAGGGAACCTACGAGCAGTACTTC,CASSLGQGTYEQYF
TRBJ1-1,TRBV7-9,TRBD1,-,TGTGCCAGCAGCTTAACTACAGGGGGGACCACTGAAGCTTTCTTT,CASSLTTGGTTEAFF
TRBJ2-5,TRBV5-1,TRBD1,once,TGCGCCAGCAGCTTAACTAACCAGGGGGCGGAGACCCAGTACTTC,CASSLTNQGAETQYF
TRBJ2-3,TRBV5-6,TRBD1,-,TGTGCCAGCAGCTTCGGGACAGGGTCCACAGATACGCAGTATTTT,CASSFGTGSTDTQYF
TRBJ2-3,TRBV7-6,-,-,TGTGCCAGCAGCTTACGGTCCGGGACTAGCACAGATACGCAGTATTTT,CASSLRSGTSTDTQYF
TRBJ2-5,TRBV25-1,TRBD1,-,TGTGCCAGCAGTGCCGGACAGGGATTGTGGGAGACCCAGTACTTC,CASSAGQGLWETQYF
TRBJ2-3,TRBV7-6,TRBD1,-,TGTGCCAGCAGCTTTTGGACAGGGGGCACAGATACGCAGTATTTT,CASSFWTGGTDTQYF
TRBJ1-1,TRBV18,-,-,TGTGCCAGCTCATCGGGACAGAACACTGAAGCTTTCTTT,CASSSGQNTEAFF
TRBJ2-1,TRBV4-1,-,-,TGCGCCAGCAGTAGCGGAGGGTCCTACAATGAGCAGTTCTTC,CASSSGGSYNEQFF
TRBJ2-7,TRBV6-1,-,-,TGTGCCAGCAGTGAAAGCTGGACAGTCTACGAGCAGTACTTC,CASSESWTVYEQYF
TRBJ1-5,TRBV19,-,-,TGTGCCAGTACCCCCCGGGACGGGGGTTATAGCAATCAGCCCCAGCATTTT,CASTPRDGGYSNQPQHF
TRBJ2-5,TRBV20-1,-,-,TGCAGTGCTACCGAGGAGTCGGCTATGTACTTC,CSATEESAMYF
TRBJ2-3,TRBV6-6,TRBD2,-,TGTGCCAGCAGTTCGGGACTAGCGGGATGGGGGGATACGCAGTATTTT,CASSSGLAGWGDTQYF
TRBJ2-2,TRBV19,TRBD1,-,TGTGCCACCGACAGGGGGCCCCGAAACACCGGGGAGCTGTTTTTT,CATDRGPRNTGELFF
TRBJ2-5,TRBV29-1,TRBD2,-,TGCGCTGGGCGGGAGCGAGAGACCCAGTACTTC,CAGRERETQYF
TRBJ2-5,TRBV5-5,-,-,TGTGCCAGCAGCTTGGCCGTGGCAGGGGAAGAGACCCAGTACTTC,CASSLAVAGEETQYF
TRBJ2-7,TRBV28,TRBD1,-,TGTGCCAGCGGTGGGACAGGGGGCGTTTACGAGCAGTACTTC,CASGGTGGVYEQYF
TRBJ1-5,TRBV28,TRBD1,-,TGTGCCAGCAGTTTACCGACAGGGGGCTACGGGAATCAGCCCCAGCATTTT,CASSLPTGGYGNQPQHF
TRBJ1-1,TRBV7-9,-,once,TGTGCCAGCAGTCTTACTTCGCCAATCACTGAAGCTTTCTTT,CASSLTSPITEAFF
TRBJ2-2,TRBV27,-,-,TGTGCCAGCAGTTTATTGGCTAGATCCATCGGGGAGCTGTTTTTT,CASSLLARSIGELFF
TRBJ2-5,TRBV29-1,TRBD2,-,TGCAGCGTTGACGGGGGGGAGACCCAGTACTTC,CSVDGGETQYF
TRBJ1-5,TRBV28,-,-,TGTGCCAGCAGTAATAGTGGGCGGGGTCGACGGGGTCAGCCCCAGCATTTT,CASSNSGRGRRGQPQHF
TRBJ2-7,TRBV15,-,-,TGTGCCACCAGCAGAGACCTTGGGACAACTTTGCCTTACGAGCAGTACTTC,CATSRDLGTTLPYEQYF
TRBJ2-7,TRBV7-2,TRBD2,-,TGTGCCAGCAGCTCGACTAGCGGGAGATCCTACGAGCAGTACTTC,CASSSTSGRSYEQYF
TRBJ2-7,TRBV5-1,TRBD1,-,TGCGCCAGCAGCGCCGGGACAGGGAGCCCCACAGGGCAGTACTTC,CASSAGTGSPTGQYF
TRBJ2-5,TRBV19,-,-,TGTGCCAGTAGGGGAAAGGAGGCCCAGTACTTC,CASRGKEAQYF
TRBJ2-6,TRBV7-8,TRBD1,few,TGTGCCAGCAGCTTAGGGACAGGTAGCTCTGGGGCCAACGTCCTGACTTTC,CASSLGTGSSGANVLTF
TRBJ1-5,TRBV5-1,-,-,TGCGCCAGCAGCTCCGGGGGTGGCAATCAGCCCCAGCATTTT,CASSSGGGNQPQHF
TRBJ2-2,TRBV11-3,-,-,TGTGCCAGCAGCCCCGGCCGGGGAGGGGGCGGGGAGCTGTTTTTT,CASSPGRGGGGELFF
TRBJ1-5,TRBV9,TRBD1,once,TGTGCCAGCAGCGCCGGGACAGGGCACAGTCAGCCCCAGCATTTT,CASSAGTGHSQPQHF
TRBJ1-4,TRBV30,-,-,TGTGCCTGGAGTCCGTCGACAGGTTTGGGGGAAAAACTGTTTTTT,CAWSPSTGLGEKLFF
TRBJ2-3,TRBV7-2,-,-,TGTGCCAGCAGCTTAGAAGGAGGACGGAGCACAGATACGCAGTATTTT,CASSLEGGRSTDTQYF
TRBJ1-6,TRBV7-3,-,-,TGTGCCAGCAGCTCCACCGGACAGAATTCACCCCTCCACTTT,CASSSTGQNSPLHF
TRBJ1-3,TRBV7-7,-,once,TGTGCCAGCAGCTCAGGACAGATCGGAAACACCATATATTTT,CASSSGQIGNTIYF
TRBJ2-7,TRBV2,-,-,TGTGCCAGCAGCACAACCTACGAGCAGTACTTC,CASSTTYEQYF
TRBJ2-5,TRBV11-2,TRBD1,-,TGTGCCAGCAGCCGGGACAGGGTTGAGGAGACCCAGTACTTC,CASSRDRVEETQYF
TRBJ2-1,TRBV19,-,-,TGTGCCAGTAGCATCGGCAGGGACAATGAGCAGTTCTTC,CASSIGRDNEQFF
TRBJ1-3,TRBV19,-,-,TGTGCCAGCGGACACGTTCCTGGAAACACCATATATTTT,CASGHVPGNTIYF
TRBJ2-5,TRBV5-1,-,once,TGCGCCAGCAGCCTCTCCGCGCAACAAGAGACCCAGTACTTC,CASSLSAQQETQYF
TRBJ1-1,TRBV19,-,few,TGTGCCAGTAGTTCCGGACACGGAGCCACTGAAGCTTTCTTT,CASSSGHGATEAFF